The 11 T cell receptor beta chains presented below share a single source sample, sequenced in a study of shared clonotypes between healthy human individuals. The method was immunoSEQ multiplex PCR; TCRdb's version includes in-frame clones alone and lacks a portion of them. The sample lists under 1 million clones, roughly 96% seen once, with less than 0.25% in the top ten. Selected positively for CCR7 and CD45RO-negative, naive CD8 cells excluded terminally differentiated effector memory CD45RA+ cells. Sequencing was done on a sample of naive CD8+ T cells sorted from blood. These TCRs come from a young man in good health.

V gene TRBV9 combines with J gene TRBJ2-1; the D is unclear. The CDR3 is 13 amino acids. Trimming shortened V by 5 bases and J by 2 bases, and 8 bases separated the two germline ends. Germline CDR1 and CDR2: SGDLS and YYNGEE. The chain's CDR3 is CASSRAAYNEQFF. CDR3 DNA: TGTGCCAGCAGTAGGGCGGCCTACAATGAGCAGTTCTTC.

The CDR3 loop reads CSVEGQAPLGELFF. The CDR3 DNA sequence: TGCAGCGTTGAAGGTCAGGCGCCCCTCGGGGAGCTGTTTTTT. The chain couples TRBV29-1 to TRBJ2-2; D remains ambiguous. This CDR3 region has 14 residues. Germline V gives CDR1 SQVTM, CDR2 ANQGSEA. V lost 1 base to trimming and J lost 7 bases, with 13 bases between them.

The chain employs TRBV7-4 and TRBJ1-5; 7 nucleotides match TRBD1. Germline V gene lookup returns CDR1 SGHVT and CDR2 SQSDAQ. This CDR3 spans 17 amino acids. Trimming cost V 2 bases and J 2 bases; bases outside gene matches: 9. The CDR3 protein is CASSLWGQTRGNQPQHF. CDR3 bases: TGTGCCAGCAGCTTATGGGGACAGACGAGGGGCAATCAGCCCCAGCATTTT. The whole variable domain, filled in from reference TRBV7-4 and TRBJ1-5, reads GAGVSQSPRYKVAKRGRDVALRCDSISGHVTLYWYRQTLGQGSEVLTYSQSDAQRDKSGRPSGRFSAERPERSVSTLKIQRTEQGDSAVYLCASSLWGQTRGNQPQHFGDGTRLSIL.

In this sample, this clone turned up once. In the same sample, other DNA sequences code for this CDR3. The chain combines TRBV6-5 with TRBJ2-2, with 10 positions matching TRBD1. Germline V gives CDR1 MNHEY, CDR2 SVGAGI. The CDR3 runs 15 residues. Losses at the gene ends were 0 bases for V and 6 bases for J; bases not matched to a gene: 1. CDR3 residues: CASSYSGTGAGELFF. CDR3 nucleotides: TGTGCCAGCAGTTACTCCGGGACAGGGGCCGGGGAGCTGTTTTTT.

The chain has TRBV29-1 and TRBJ2-5; D perhaps matches TRBD2 (6 bases). This CDR3 is 13 amino acids long. Trimming cost V 3 bases and J 0 bases, with 8 bases left between them. Germline V gene data show CDR1 as SQVTM and CDR2 as ANQGSEA. The CDR3 reads CSVDWTNQETQYF. Written as DNA, the CDR3 is TGCAGCGTTGATTGGACTAACCAAGAGACCCAGTACTTC.

In DNA form, the CDR3 reads TGTGCCAGCAGCCCGCAGCGGGATACAGGCACAGATACGCAGTATTTT. Its translation is CASSPQRDTGTDTQYF. The V call is TRBV7-3, the J call TRBJ2-3; 7 nucleotides match TRBD2. The CDR3 runs 16 residues. Germline assignment: CDR1 SGHTA and CDR2 FQGTGA. V trimming: 5 bases; J trimming: 1 base; junction bases outside the gene matches: 9.

In the case of this clone: Additional DNA sequences in this sample encode the identical CDR3. The chain links TRBV27 to TRBJ2-7; D ambiguous. CDR1 and CDR2 from the germline V gene are MNHEY and SMNVEV (reference sequence). The CDR3 totals 13 residues. The V end lost 3 bases, the J end lost 1 base, and 7 bases lay between the germline ends. The CDR3 is CASSLPGSYEQYF. CDR3 nucleotides: TGTGCCAGCAGTTTGCCAGGTTCCTACGAGCAGTACTTC.

This chain uses TRBV5-4 with TRBJ2-7, with 13 bases matching TRBD2. J lost 2 bases, V lost 4 bases, and 6 bases had no gene match. CDR3 length: 16 amino acids. CDR1 SGHNT and CDR2 YYREEE come from the germline V gene (reference sequence). The CDR3 is CASSLEGLAGTYEQYF. For the CDR3, the DNA is TGTGCCAGCAGCCTGGAGGGACTAGCGGGGACCTACGAGCAGTACTTC.

The gene calls are TRBV7-2 and TRBJ2-7; TRBD2 agrees at 9 bases. The germline V gene encodes CDR1 SGHTA and CDR2 FQGNSA. This CDR3 has 14 amino acids. V gave up 7 bases and J gave up 7 bases; unmatched junction bases: 11. CDR3 DNA sequence: TGTGCCAGCAACCATGGCGGGAGGGGGTATGAGCAGTACTTC. It yields the protein CASNHGGRGYEQYF.

The chain links TRBV5-1 to TRBJ2-1, with TRBD2 as a possible D gene (6 bases). Germline CDR1 and CDR2: SGHRS and YFSETQ. V was shortened by 3 bases and J by 6 bases, with 19 bases between the two germline ends. The CDR3 is 16 residues long. Here the CDR3 reads CASSSERVIRFNEQFF. The CDR3 nucleotides read TGCGCCAGCAGCTCCGAGCGGGTTATAAGGTTCAATGAGCAGTTCTTC.

The V gene is TRBV10-3, the J gene TRBJ1-2, with 7 bases aligning to TRBD1. The CDR3 spans 15 residues. CDR1 is ENHRY and CDR2 is SYGVKD in the germline V gene. The V gene end was trimmed by 0 bases and the J gene end by 4 bases; junction bases not matched to a gene: 5. CDR3 DNA: TGTGCCATCAGTGAGTCGGGGGGACAGTTCTATGGCTACACCTTC. Translation gives CAISESGGQFYGYTF.